The rows below give T cell receptor beta chains drawn from one sample of a study of T cells in Graves' hyperthyroidism and ophthalmopathy. From the multiplex PCR reads, TCRdb called clonotypes with MiXCR, one entry per CDR3 protein. The table records hundreds of thousands of distinct CDR3 sequences, more than 15% of them present only once. Input material: blood. These receptors originate from a woman aged 40 to 49 with Graves' ophthalmopathy. CDR3s include the opening cysteine and the closing phenylalanine or tryptophan. Each record gives: J gene, clone size, V gene, D gene, CDR3 protein, CDR3 DNA. D genes are given only for firm matches. Rows may omit the clone size; those that give it use once, few, many or a size class.

TRBJ2-5 | many | TRBV5-1 | . | CASSLGQGGVETQYF | TGCGCCAGCAGCTTGGGACAAGGAGGGGTGGAGACCCAGTACTTC
TRBJ2-1 | once | TRBV7-9 | TRBD1 | CASSSYPGQGHEQFF | TGTGCCAGCAGCTCGTACCCGGGACAGGGCCATGAGCAGTTCTTC
TRBJ2-6 | many | TRBV20-1 | . | CSAASGPGANVLTF | TGCAGTGCTGCCTCAGGGCCTGGGGCCAACGTCCTGACTTTC
TRBJ1-1 | many | TRBV2 | . | CASNAGFAEAFF | TGTGCCAGCAACGCAGGGTTCGCTGAAGCTTTCTTT
TRBJ2-1 | few | TRBV5-1 | TRBD1 | CASSGGQGGGEEQFF | TGCGCCAGCAGCGGGGGACAGGGAGGGGGAGAGGAGCAGTTCTTC
TRBJ2-5 | . | TRBV20-1 | TRBD2 | CSARSTGHPGGETQYF | TGCAGTGCTAGATCCACGGGCCACCCGGGAGGAGAGACCCAGTACTTC
TRBJ2-5 | many | TRBV27 | TRBD2 | CASSLGIAGVKTQYF | TGTGCCAGCAGTTTAGGAATAGCGGGGGTCAAGACCCAGTACTTC
TRBJ2-1 | many | TRBV7-8 | . | CASSPRGRGSYNEQFF | TGTGCCAGCAGCCCGAGGGGACGGGGTTCATACAATGAGCAGTTCTTC
TRBJ2-1 | many | TRBV29-1 | . | CSVAPEVNEQFF | TGCAGCGTTGCCCCCGAAGTCAATGAGCAGTTCTTC
TRBJ1-4 | many | TRBV12-3/TRBV12-4 | . | CASNSRGSMAKLFF | TGTGCCAGCAACTCAAGGGGTTCTATGGCAAAACTGTTTTTT
TRBJ2-7 | . | TRBV10-3 | TRBD2 | CAISEPGRGYEQYF | TGTGCCATCAGTGAACCAGGGCGGGGGTACGAGCAGTACTTC
TRBJ2-1 | many | TRBV11-2 | . | CASSLGGLRRNEQFF | TGTGCCAGCAGCTTAGGGGGACTCCGTCGCAATGAGCAGTTCTTC
TRBJ1-3 | . | TRBV12-3/TRBV12-4 | . | CASSPGTFISGNTIYF | TGTGCCAGCAGTCCAGGGACATTTATATCTGGAAACACCATATATTTT
TRBJ2-5 | . | TRBV9 | TRBD2 | CASSPGLAPQETQYF | TGTGCCAGCAGCCCAGGACTAGCGCCACAAGAGACCCAGTACTTC
TRBJ2-1 | many | TRBV7-3 | TRBD2 | CASSPQRGADNEQFF | TGTGCCAGCAGCCCACAGCGGGGGGCCGACAATGAGCAGTTCTTC
TRBJ2-1 | . | TRBV6-2/TRBV6-3 | . | CASSHLSPLVMTYNEQFF | TGTGCCAGCAGCCACCTAAGTCCACTAGTAATGACCTACAATGAGCAGTTCTTC
TRBJ1-5 | many | TRBV28 | . | CASSLKGRGRQPQHF | TGTGCCAGCAGTTTAAAAGGGCGAGGCCGCCAGCCCCAGCATTTT
TRBJ2-7 | many | TRBV7-8 | TRBD2 | CASSPHRDYSYEQYF | TGTGCCAGCAGCCCACACCGGGACTACTCCTACGAGCAGTACTTC
TRBJ2-3 | . | TRBV7-9 | . | CAEEAGNTDTQYF | TGTGCCGAGGAGGCGGGGAACACAGATACGCAGTATTTT
TRBJ2-5 | few | TRBV12-3/TRBV12-4 | TRBD1 | CASSPGGSMETQYF | TGTGCCAGCAGTCCAGGGGGCTCAATGGAGACCCAGTACTTC
TRBJ2-1 | . | TRBV7-3 | TRBD2 | CASSPASGSHNEQFF | TGTGCCAGCAGCCCCGCTAGCGGGTCACACAATGAGCAGTTCTTC
TRBJ1-1 | few | TRBV5-5 | . | CASSLWGAPNTEAFF | TGTGCCAGCAGCTTGTGGGGGGCACCGAACACTGAAGCTTTCTTT
TRBJ2-3 | . | TRBV6-1 | TRBD1 | CASSARDRGDTQYF | TGTGCCAGCAGCGCCCGGGACAGGGGGGATACGCAGTATTTT
TRBJ2-2 | many | TRBV5-1 | TRBD1 | CASSLYDRENTGELFF | TGCGCCAGCAGCCTCTACGACAGGGAGAACACCGGGGAGCTGTTTTTT
TRBJ2-5 | few | TRBV24-1 | TRBD2 | CATSDYGRGETQYF | TGTGCCACCAGTGATTACGGGAGGGGGGAGACCCAGTACTTC
TRBJ1-1 | many | TRBV6-1 | TRBD1 | CASSLDWTGINTEAFF | TGTGCCAGCAGTTTAGACTGGACAGGGATAAACACTGAAGCTTTCTTT
TRBJ1-1 | . | TRBV6-4 | TRBD1 | CACSAGQGDTEAFF | TGTGCCTGCAGTGCGGGCCAGGGGGACACTGAAGCTTTCTTT
TRBJ2-3 | few | TRBV7-9 | . | CASSLESIAGRPTDTQYF | TGTGCCAGCAGCTTGGAGTCTATCGCCGGGCGGCCCACAGATACGCAGTATTTT
TRBJ1-3 | few | TRBV12-3/TRBV12-4 | . | CASSLRAGNTIYF | TGTGCCAGCAGCCTAAGGGCTGGAAACACCATATATTTT
TRBJ1-1 | many | TRBV30 | . | CAWSVSRSGSLNTEAFF | TGTGCCTGGAGTGTATCCCGTTCAGGGAGTCTGAACACTGAAGCTTTCTTT
TRBJ2-7 | many | TRBV27 | TRBD2 | CASSARRRPGLGGYEQYF | TGTGCCAGCAGTGCTCGACGAAGGCCGGGACTAGGGGGCTACGAGCAGTACTTC
TRBJ2-5 | . | TRBV5-6 | TRBD1 | CASSFTGGLETQYF | TGTGCCAGCAGCTTTACAGGGGGCCTAGAGACCCAGTACTTC
TRBJ2-1 | many | TRBV11-1 | . | CASSLVRENHEQFF | TGTGCCAGCAGCTTAGTCAGGGAGAATCATGAGCAGTTCTTC
TRBJ2-1 | once | TRBV3-1 | TRBD1 | CASSQEDRGGNEQFF | TGTGCCAGCAGCCAAGAGGACAGGGGAGGGAATGAGCAGTTCTTC
TRBJ2-7 | many | TRBV5-5 | . | CASAATNYEQYF | TGTGCCAGCGCAGCGACGAACTACGAGCAGTACTTC
TRBJ2-5 | many | TRBV7-2 | . | CASSLGSLLGETQYF | TGTGCCAGCAGCTTAGGGTCACTCCTTGGAGAGACCCAGTACTTC
TRBJ1-5 | many | TRBV20-1 | . | CSATPRSAYSNQPQHF | TGCAGTGCTACCCCCCGATCGGCCTATAGCAATCAGCCCCAGCATTTT
TRBJ1-6 | many | TRBV5-5 | . | CASSLGHYNSPLHF | TGTGCCAGCAGCCTTGGACACTATAATTCACCCCTCCACTTT
TRBJ2-5 | . | TRBV3-1 | . | CTSSQEQDQETQYF | TGTACCAGCAGCCAAGAGCAGGACCAAGAGACCCAGTACTTC
TRBJ2-3 | many | TRBV3-1 | TRBD2 | CASSQQLAGDTDTQYF | TGTGCCAGCAGCCAACAACTAGCGGGGGACACAGATACGCAGTATTTT
TRBJ2-7 | many | TRBV6-1 | . | CASRAGLYEQYF | TGTGCCAGCAGGGCAGGGTTGTACGAGCAGTACTTC
TRBJ2-1 | few | TRBV14 | . | CASSLYQNNEQFF | TGTGCCAGCAGCCTCTACCAGAACAATGAGCAGTTCTTC
TRBJ1-2 | few | TRBV24-1 | TRBD1 | CATRAGTGAHGYTF | TGTGCCACCAGAGCCGGGACAGGGGCTCATGGCTACACCTTC
TRBJ2-7 | many | TRBV2 | TRBD1 | CASSAGAGGLPYEQYF | TGTGCCAGCAGTGCGGGCGCAGGGGGCCTCCCCTACGAGCAGTACTTC
TRBJ2-3 | few | TRBV20-1 | . | CSASGGSAKYF | TGCAGTGCTAGTGGGGGAAGTGCGAAGTATTTT